Reported below is one T cell receptor (beta chain). Its target is not known. Clinicians diagnosed using symptoms, serum thyroxine, TRAb, thyroid ultrasound and orbital computed tomography. This specimen comes from a study of Graves' ophthalmopathy and Graves' hyperthyroidism. About the study: The study drew peripheral blood at initial diagnosis, before any treatment. The study's findings and limits: The authors also found most expanded thyroid clonotypes above 0.001 frequency in blood. The model flagged ophthalmopathy progression at roughly 70% sensitivity and less than 75% specificity.

CDR3 regions of TCR beta were amplified from RNA transcripts. HTBI primers were used in a first-round RT-PCR, which preceded a second-round multiplex PCR. TCRdb re-called the multiplex PCR reads through MiXCR, storing one row per CDR3 protein. Of about 220,000 distinct CDR3 sequences in the sample, 20% to 25% were seen once. The CDR3 covers 13 residues. V lost 3 bases and J lost 3, with 9 bases in between. Germline V lookup: CDR1 SNHLY, CDR2 FYNNEI. The sample was peripheral blood. This chain joins TRBV2 and TRBJ2-7; D is unresolved. This TCR was sampled from a woman aged 50 to 65 with Graves' ophthalmopathy. The DNA of the CDR3 is TGTGCCAGCAGTGATCGGCCCTACTACGAGCAGTACTTC. Translation: CASSDRPYYEQYF.